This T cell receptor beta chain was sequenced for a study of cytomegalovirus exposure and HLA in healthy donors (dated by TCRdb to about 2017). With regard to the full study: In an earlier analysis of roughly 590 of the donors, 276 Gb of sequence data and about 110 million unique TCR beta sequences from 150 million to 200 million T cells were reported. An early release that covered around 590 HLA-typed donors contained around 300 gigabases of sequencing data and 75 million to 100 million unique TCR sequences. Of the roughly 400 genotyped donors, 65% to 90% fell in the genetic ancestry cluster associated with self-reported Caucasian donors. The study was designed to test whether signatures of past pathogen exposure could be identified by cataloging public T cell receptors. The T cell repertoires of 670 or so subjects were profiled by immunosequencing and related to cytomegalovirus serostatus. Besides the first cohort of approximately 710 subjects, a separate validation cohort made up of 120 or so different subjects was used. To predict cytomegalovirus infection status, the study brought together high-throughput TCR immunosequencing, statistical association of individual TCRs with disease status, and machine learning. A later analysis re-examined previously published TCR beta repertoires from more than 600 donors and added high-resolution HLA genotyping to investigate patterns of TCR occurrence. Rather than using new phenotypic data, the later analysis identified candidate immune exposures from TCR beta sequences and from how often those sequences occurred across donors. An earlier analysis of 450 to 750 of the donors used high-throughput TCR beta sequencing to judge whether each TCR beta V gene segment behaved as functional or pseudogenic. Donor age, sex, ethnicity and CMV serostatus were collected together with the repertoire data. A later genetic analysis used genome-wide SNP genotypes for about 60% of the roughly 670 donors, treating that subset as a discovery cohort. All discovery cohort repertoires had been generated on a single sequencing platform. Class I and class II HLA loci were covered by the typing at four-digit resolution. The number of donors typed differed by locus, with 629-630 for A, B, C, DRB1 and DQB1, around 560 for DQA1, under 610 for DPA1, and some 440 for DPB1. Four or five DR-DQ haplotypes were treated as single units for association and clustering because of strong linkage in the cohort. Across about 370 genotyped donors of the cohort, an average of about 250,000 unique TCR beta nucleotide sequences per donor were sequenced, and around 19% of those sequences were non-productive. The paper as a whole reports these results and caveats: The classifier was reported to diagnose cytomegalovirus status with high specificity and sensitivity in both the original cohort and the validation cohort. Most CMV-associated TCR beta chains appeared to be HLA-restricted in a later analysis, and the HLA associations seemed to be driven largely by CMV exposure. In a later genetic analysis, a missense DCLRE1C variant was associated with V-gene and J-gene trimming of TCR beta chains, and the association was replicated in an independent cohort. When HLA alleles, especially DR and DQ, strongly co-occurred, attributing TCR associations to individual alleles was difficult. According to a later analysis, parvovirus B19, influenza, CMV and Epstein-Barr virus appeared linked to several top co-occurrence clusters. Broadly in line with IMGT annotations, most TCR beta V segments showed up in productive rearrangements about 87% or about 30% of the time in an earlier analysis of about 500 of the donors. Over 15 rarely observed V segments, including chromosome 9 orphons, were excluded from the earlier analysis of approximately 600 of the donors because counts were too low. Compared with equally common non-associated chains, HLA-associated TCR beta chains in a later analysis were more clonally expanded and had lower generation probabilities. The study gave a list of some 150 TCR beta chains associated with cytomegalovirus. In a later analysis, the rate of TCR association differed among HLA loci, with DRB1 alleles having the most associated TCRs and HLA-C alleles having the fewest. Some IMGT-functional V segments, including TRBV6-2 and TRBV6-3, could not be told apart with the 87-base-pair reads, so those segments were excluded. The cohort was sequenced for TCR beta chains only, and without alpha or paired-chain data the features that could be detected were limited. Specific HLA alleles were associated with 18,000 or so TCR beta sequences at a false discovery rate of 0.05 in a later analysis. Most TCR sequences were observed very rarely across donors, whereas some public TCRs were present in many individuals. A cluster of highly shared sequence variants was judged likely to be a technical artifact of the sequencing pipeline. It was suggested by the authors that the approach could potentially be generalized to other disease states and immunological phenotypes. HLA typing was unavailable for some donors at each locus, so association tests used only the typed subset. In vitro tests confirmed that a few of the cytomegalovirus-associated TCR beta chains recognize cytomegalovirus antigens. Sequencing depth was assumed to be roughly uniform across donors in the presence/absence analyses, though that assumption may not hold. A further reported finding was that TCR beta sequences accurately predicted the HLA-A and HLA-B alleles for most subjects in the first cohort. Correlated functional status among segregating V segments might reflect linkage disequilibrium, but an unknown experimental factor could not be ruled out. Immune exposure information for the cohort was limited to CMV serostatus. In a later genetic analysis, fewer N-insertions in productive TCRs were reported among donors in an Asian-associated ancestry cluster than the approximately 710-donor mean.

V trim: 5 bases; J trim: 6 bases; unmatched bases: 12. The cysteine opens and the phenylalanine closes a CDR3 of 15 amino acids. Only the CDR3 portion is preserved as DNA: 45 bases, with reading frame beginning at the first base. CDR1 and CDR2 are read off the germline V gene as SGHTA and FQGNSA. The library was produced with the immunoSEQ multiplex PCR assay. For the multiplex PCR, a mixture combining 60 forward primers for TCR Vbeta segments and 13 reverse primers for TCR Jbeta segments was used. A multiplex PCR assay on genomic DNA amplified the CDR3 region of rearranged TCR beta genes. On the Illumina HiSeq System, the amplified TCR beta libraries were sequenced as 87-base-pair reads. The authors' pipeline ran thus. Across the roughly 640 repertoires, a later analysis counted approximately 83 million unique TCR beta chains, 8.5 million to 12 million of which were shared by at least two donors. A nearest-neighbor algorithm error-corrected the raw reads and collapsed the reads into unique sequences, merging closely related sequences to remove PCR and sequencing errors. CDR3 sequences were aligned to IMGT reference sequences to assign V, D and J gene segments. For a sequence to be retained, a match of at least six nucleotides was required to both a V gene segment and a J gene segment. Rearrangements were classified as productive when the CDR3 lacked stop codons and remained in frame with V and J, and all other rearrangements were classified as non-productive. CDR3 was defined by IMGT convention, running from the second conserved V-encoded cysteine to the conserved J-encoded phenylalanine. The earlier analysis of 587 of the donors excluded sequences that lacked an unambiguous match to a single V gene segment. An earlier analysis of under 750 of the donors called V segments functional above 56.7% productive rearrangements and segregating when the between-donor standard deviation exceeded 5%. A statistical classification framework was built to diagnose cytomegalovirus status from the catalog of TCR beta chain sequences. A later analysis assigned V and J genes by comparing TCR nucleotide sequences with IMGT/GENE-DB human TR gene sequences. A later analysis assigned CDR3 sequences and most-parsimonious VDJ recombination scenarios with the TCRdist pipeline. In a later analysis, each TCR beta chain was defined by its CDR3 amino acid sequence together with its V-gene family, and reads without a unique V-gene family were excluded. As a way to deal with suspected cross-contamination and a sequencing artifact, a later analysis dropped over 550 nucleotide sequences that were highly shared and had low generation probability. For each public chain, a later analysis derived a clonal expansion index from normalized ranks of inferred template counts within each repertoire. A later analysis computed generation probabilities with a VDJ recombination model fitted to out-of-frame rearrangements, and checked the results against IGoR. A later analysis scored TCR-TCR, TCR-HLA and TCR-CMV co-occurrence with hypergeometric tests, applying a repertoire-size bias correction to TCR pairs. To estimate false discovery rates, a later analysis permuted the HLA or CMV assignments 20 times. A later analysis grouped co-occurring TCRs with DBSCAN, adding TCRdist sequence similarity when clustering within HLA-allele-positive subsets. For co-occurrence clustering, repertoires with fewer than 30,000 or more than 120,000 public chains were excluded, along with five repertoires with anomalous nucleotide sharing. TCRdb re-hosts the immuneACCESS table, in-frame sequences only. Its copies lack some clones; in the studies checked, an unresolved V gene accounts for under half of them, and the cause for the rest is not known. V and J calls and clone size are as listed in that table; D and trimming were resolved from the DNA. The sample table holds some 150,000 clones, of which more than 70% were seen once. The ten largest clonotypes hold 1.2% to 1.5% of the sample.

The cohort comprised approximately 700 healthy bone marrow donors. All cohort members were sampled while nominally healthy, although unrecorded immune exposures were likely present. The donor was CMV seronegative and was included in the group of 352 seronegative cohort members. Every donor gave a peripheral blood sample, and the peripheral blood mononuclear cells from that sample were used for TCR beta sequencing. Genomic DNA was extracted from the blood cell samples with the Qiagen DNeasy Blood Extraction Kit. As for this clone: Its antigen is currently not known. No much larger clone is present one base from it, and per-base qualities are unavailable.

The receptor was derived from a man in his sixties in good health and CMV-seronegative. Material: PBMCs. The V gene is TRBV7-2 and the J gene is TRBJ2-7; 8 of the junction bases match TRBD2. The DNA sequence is TGTGCCAGCAGCCCTAACCCCGGGGGGGCCGGCGAGCAGTACTTC. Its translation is CASSPNPGGAGEQYF.